This TCR beta chain was documented in a study of cytomegalovirus exposure and HLA in healthy donors. V dropped 0 bases and J dropped 0 bases, with 6 bases sitting between them. The CDR3 runs to 14 residues. Germline CDR1 is SGHRS and CDR2 is YFSETQ. It was with 60 Vbeta and 13 Jbeta primers that the PCR ran. Clones were sequenced by immunoSEQ multiplex PCR, and TCRdb holds only the in-frame ones, with some missing. The sample shows some 170,000 clones, over 70% of them seen only once. This chain connects TRBV5-1 to TRBJ1-2, with unresolved D. The sample was PBMCs. This TCR came from a woman between 45 and 65 years old in good health and CMV-seropositive. Written as DNA, the CDR3 is TGCGCCAGCAGCTTGGCTCAGACTAACTATGGCTACACCTTC. Its translation is CASSLAQTNYGYTF.